The 24 T cell receptor beta chains presented below share a single source sample, sequenced in a study of metastatic and nonmetastatic thyroid tumors. Thyroid surgery was performed in patients who had received no treatment beforehand. TCRdb reassembled clones from the PCR reads with MiXCR. This table has about 40,000 clones, about 15% appearing once. Sequencing was done on a sample of tumor tissue. The receptors stem from a female donor with papillary thyroid cancer or a benign thyroid nodule (not recorded which). Some clones in this sample may be carry-over from other donors' samples.

This clone was detected once. The chain uses TRBV30 and TRBJ2-3; perhaps TRBD1 as D (7 bases). CDR3 length: 15 amino acids. Germline assignment: CDR1 GTSNPN and CDR2 SVGIG (reference sequence). V lost 0 bases and J 1 base, leaving 11 bases between the germline ends. The DNA of the CDR3 is TGTGCCTGGAGTGTAGGGGGGACAGGCACAGATACGCAGTATTTT. As protein: CAWSVGGTGTDTQYF.

The chain couples TRBV11-2 to TRBJ2-1; TRBD2 matches 7 bases. CDR3 length: 12 amino acids. Germline V gene sequence: CDR1 SGHAT, CDR2 FQNNGV. V lost 9 bases, J lost 7 bases, and 6 bases stayed unmatched. CDR3 DNA sequence: TGTGCCAGAGGGGAGGGAGGTAATGAGCAGTTCTTC. It translates to CARGEGGNEQFF.

This clone turned up a few times. Possible read error: a much larger clone is one base away. The chain couples TRBV29-1 to TRBJ2-2; the D is unclear. Per germline, CDR1 SQVTM and CDR2 ANQGSEA. Trimming shortened V by 7 bases and J by 9 bases, and 27 bases separated the two germline ends. This CDR3 has 16 amino acids. The CDR3 here is CSARPNSAQRTWELFF. CDR3 in DNA: TGCAGCGCTCGTCCTAACAGCGCCCAGAGGACCTGGGAGCTGTTTTTT.

This clone was seen repeatedly, ten times or more. The chain carries TRBV12-3 or TRBV12-4 and TRBJ1-4, with D perhaps TRBD1 (5 bases). Between the trimmed V and J ends, which lost 5 bases and 4 bases, there was a span of 8 bases. The CDR3 consists of 13 residues. The chain's CDR3 is CASSPQGNEKLFF. The CDR3 nucleotides read TGTGCCAGCAGTCCTCAGGGTAATGAAAAACTGTTTTTT.

This clone appeared many times. This sequence joins TRBV4-1 and TRBJ1-5; D gene ambiguous. Trimming left V 2 bases short and J 3 bases short, with 8 bases between. The CDR3 extends over 14 amino acids. Germline CDR1 and CDR2: MGHRA and YSYEKL. CDR3 DNA sequence: TGCGCCAGCAGCCAACTGGCAGTCAATCAGCCCCAGCATTTT. It encodes CASSQLAVNQPQHF.

The V call is TRBV28, the J call TRBJ1-5; D not resolved. The V end was cut by 2 bases, the J end by 3 bases, with 20 bases between. The CDR3 totals 18 residues. Germline values: CDR1 MDHEN, CDR2 SYDVKM. Here the CDR3 DNA reads TGTGCCAGCAGTTTAGCCAAAGAAATAATTCACCCCAATCAGCCCCAGCATTTT. Translated, it gives CASSLAKEIIHPNQPQHF.

This chain uses TRBV5-1 with TRBJ2-6; unclear D gene. CDR1 is SGHRS, CDR2 YFSETQ, per germline. The CDR3 spans 17 residues. The V and J ends lost 6 bases and 6 bases respectively, with 22 bases between them. The CDR3 region is CASKLVSLSTVANVLTF. The DNA for the CDR3 is TGCGCCAGCAAGTTGGTCAGCCTGTCAACTGTGGCCAACGTCCTGACTTTC.

Ten or more counts support this clone. The same CDR3 is also encoded by other DNA sequences in this sample. The J gene is TRBJ2-1, the V gene TRBV12-3 or TRBV12-4, with 7 positions matching TRBD2. The CDR3 sequence is 13 residues long. The ends lost 3 bases at V and 6 bases at J; junction bases unmatched: 2. The CDR3, as DNA: TGTGCCAGCAGTTTGGGACTACGCAATGAGCAGTTCTTC. It yields the protein CASSLGLRNEQFF.

This clone was counted many times. V usage is TRBV5-1 and J usage is TRBJ2-6, with 7 bases matching TRBD1. This CDR3 has 17 residues. CDR1 is SGHRS and CDR2 is YFSETQ in the germline V gene. The V and J ends lost 6 bases and 0 bases, in that order; junction bases with no gene match: 9. The CDR3 DNA reads TGCGCCAGCACCTCAGGGGGTACCTACTCTGGGGCCAACGTCCTGACTTTC. Amino acids: CASTSGGTYSGANVLTF.

Of note for this clone: With a much larger clone just one base away, this may be a read error. The V gene is TRBV5-6, the J gene TRBJ2-1; D is unclear. The germline V gene has CDR1 SGHDT and CDR2 YYEEEE. CDR3 length: 13 amino acids. Trimming shortened V by 6 bases and J by 6 bases, and 13 bases separated the two germline ends. The CDR3 protein is CASIFQVGNEQFF. The CDR3 DNA sequence: TGTGCCAGCATCTTCCAGGTAGGCAATGAGCAGTTCTTC.

This clone was seen at least ten times. In DNA form, the CDR3 reads TGTGCCAGCAGTGTAATGACAGCCGGGTCTTATGCTTTCTTT. It encodes CASSVMTAGSYAFF. The J gene is TRBJ1-1, the V gene TRBV2, with a weak D call TRBD1 (5 bases). The CDR3 runs 14 residues. The V gene lost 4 bases and the J gene lost 11 bases, with 20 bases spanning the gap. CDR1 and CDR2 (germline): SNHLY, FYNNEI. The whole variable domain, remainder taken from reference TRBV2 and TRBJ1-1, is EPEVTQTPSHQVTQMGQEVILRCVPISNHLYFYWYRQILGQKVEFLVSFYNNEISEKSEIFDDQFSVERPDGSNFTLKIRSTKLEDSAMYFCASSVMTAGSYAFFGQGTRLTVV.

The chain has TRBV10-3 and TRBJ2-7, with 11 bases matching TRBD1. The germline gives CDR1 ENHRY, CDR2 SYGVKD. CDR3 length: 14 amino acids. Losses at the gene ends were 6 bases for V and 5 bases for J; bases not matched to a gene: 6. In DNA form, the CDR3 reads TGTGCCATCAGAAGGACAGGGGGCTCAGACGAGCAGTACTTC. Translating gives CAIRRTGGSDEQYF.

In its sample, this clone was seen many times. This chain uses TRBV6-2 or TRBV6-3 with TRBJ2-1, with D perhaps TRBD1 (6 bases). Germline CDR1 is MNHEY and CDR2 is SVGEGT. V was cut by 2 bases and J by 4 bases, with 12 bases left in between. This CDR3 spans 15 amino acids. The CDR3 sequence: CASSYQGPAYNEQFF. CDR3 nucleotides: TGTGCCAGCAGTTACCAGGGGCCGGCGTACAATGAGCAGTTCTTC.

The chain employs TRBV5-4 and TRBJ2-2; maybe TRBD1 (5 bases). V gave up 1 base and J gave up 1 base, with 11 bases separating them. CDR3 length: 16 amino acids. The germline CDR1 and CDR2 sequences are SGHNT and YYREEE (reference sequence). For the CDR3, the DNA is TGTGCCAGCAGCTTGACTCCAGGGTTGAACACCGGGGAGCTGTTTTTT. It translates to CASSLTPGLNTGELFF.

The rearrangement joins TRBV30 to TRBJ1-1; D uncertain. This CDR3 contains 12 residues. CDR1 GTSNPN and CDR2 SVGIG come from the germline V gene (reference sequence). Deletions cut 4 bases from V and 5 bases from J, with 11 bases between. As DNA, the CDR3 is TGTGCCTGGATTACTTATAGGACTGAAGCTTTCTTT. This translates into CAWITYRTEAFF.

Remarks on this clone: A much larger clone differs from this one at a single base, so this may be a read error. The chain uses TRBV2 and TRBJ2-5; perhaps TRBD1 as D (5 bases). The length of the CDR3 is 13 residues. Trimming stripped 5 bases from V and 7 bases from J, with 14 bases between. Germline CDR1 and CDR2: SNHLY and FYNNEI. The DNA of the CDR3 is TGTGCCAGCAGTCTGGACACCGCCGTGACCCAGTACTTC. Amino acids: CASSLDTAVTQYF.

This clone was counted ten times or more. With a much larger clone just one base away, this may be a read error. This CDR3 is also generated by other DNA sequences in the sample. The chain combines TRBV20-1 with TRBJ1-2; D is ambiguous. Per germline, CDR1 DFQATT and CDR2 SNEGSKA (reference sequence). Deletions cut 3 bases from V and 4 bases from J, with 18 bases between. This CDR3 region has 15 residues. CDR3 bases: TGCAGTGCTAGCCTCCAGGACTTGGGCACCTATGGCTACACCTTC. It translates to CSASLQDLGTYGYTF.

This chain connects TRBV11-2 to TRBJ2-7, with a possible D match to TRBD2 (6 bases). V was trimmed by 5 bases and J by 10 bases, leaving 12 bases between them. Germline values: CDR1 SGHAT, CDR2 FQNNGV. The CDR3 runs 11 residues. The CDR3 region is CASSPGGDQYF. Written as DNA, the CDR3 is TGTGCCAGCAGCCCCGGCGGGGATCAGTACTTC.

In this sample, this clone turned up many times. The chain links TRBV28 to TRBJ1-2; D is possibly TRBD1 (5 bases). The CDR3 sequence is 13 residues long. Trimming cost V 3 bases and J 5 bases, with 10 bases left between them. Germline V lookup: CDR1 MDHEN, CDR2 SYDVKM. In DNA, the CDR3 is TGTGCCAGCAGTTTGAGGGACGGGTATGGCTACACCTTC. This codes for CASSLRDGYGYTF.

This clone was seen only a few times. V usage is TRBV6-1 and J usage is TRBJ1-2, with 7 bases matching TRBD1. The CDR3 covers 13 residues. Germline lookup yields CDR1 MNHNS and CDR2 SASEGT. The V and J ends lost 5 bases and 5 bases, in that order; junction bases with no gene match: 5. The DNA of the CDR3 is TGTGCCAGCAGTAGAACAGGGGATTATGGCTACACCTTC. This codes for CASSRTGDYGYTF.

This chain joins TRBV5-6 and TRBJ1-2, with 8 bases that match TRBD1. Trimming took 2 bases from V and 2 from J; bases not matched to a gene: 5. The CDR3 spans 15 residues. Per germline, CDR1 SGHDT and CDR2 YYEEEE. CDR3 in amino acids: CASSLWDRTNYGYTF. As DNA, the CDR3 is TGTGCCAGCAGCTTATGGGACAGGACCAACTATGGCTACACCTTC.

Of note for this clone: A much more abundant neighbour one base away suggests this may be a read error. The chain carries TRBV12-3 or TRBV12-4 and TRBJ2-1, with D tentatively TRBD2 (6 bases). V was trimmed by 5 bases and J by 3 bases, leaving 14 bases between them. The CDR3 runs 15 residues. In DNA form, the CDR3 reads TGTGCCAGCAGTCCCCAGTGGGGGGTCTACAATGAGCAGTTCTTC. This codes for CASSPQWGVYNEQFF.

Many counts were recorded for this clone. The chain recombines TRBV18 with TRBJ2-1, with 11 bases fitting TRBD1. CDR3 size: 15 residues. The V gene's germline CDR1 is KGHSH and CDR2 LQKENI. V gave up 3 bases and J gave up 6 bases; unmatched junction bases: 4. The CDR3 sequence is CASSPPGTGGNEQFF. CDR3 DNA sequence: TGTGCCAGCTCACCCCCGGGGACAGGGGGCAATGAGCAGTTCTTC.

The chain carries TRBV6-1 and TRBJ2-3, with a weak D call TRBD1 (5 bases). V lost 8 bases and J lost 5, with 14 bases in between. The germline gives CDR1 MNHNS, CDR2 SASEGT. CDR3 length: 13 residues. CDR3 coding DNA: TGTGCCAGCCCCGTGCTACAGGTAGATACGCAGTATTTT. Its translation is CASPVLQVDTQYF.